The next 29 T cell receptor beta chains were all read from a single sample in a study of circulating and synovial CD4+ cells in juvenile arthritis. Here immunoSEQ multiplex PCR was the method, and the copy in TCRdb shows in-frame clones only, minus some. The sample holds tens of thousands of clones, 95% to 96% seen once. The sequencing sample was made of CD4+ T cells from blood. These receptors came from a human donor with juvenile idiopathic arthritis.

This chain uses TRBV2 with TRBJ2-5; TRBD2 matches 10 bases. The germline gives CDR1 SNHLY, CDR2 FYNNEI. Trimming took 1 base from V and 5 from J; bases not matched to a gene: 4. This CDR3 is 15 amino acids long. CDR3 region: CASSEGGLAMETQYF. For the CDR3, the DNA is TGTGCCAGCAGTGAAGGGGGACTAGCGATGGAGACCCAGTACTTC. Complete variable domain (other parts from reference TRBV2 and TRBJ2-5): EPEVTQTPSHQVTQMGQEVILRCVPISNHLYFYWYRQILGQKVEFLVSFYNNEISEKSEIFDDQFSVERPDGSNFTLKIRSTKLEDSAMYFCASSEGGLAMETQYFGPGTRLLVL.

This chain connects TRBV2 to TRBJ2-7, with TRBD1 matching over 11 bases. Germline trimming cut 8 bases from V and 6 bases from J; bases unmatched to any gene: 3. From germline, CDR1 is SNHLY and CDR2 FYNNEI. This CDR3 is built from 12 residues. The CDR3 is CASGQGAGEQYF. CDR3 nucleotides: TGTGCCAGCGGACAGGGGGCTGGCGAGCAGTACTTC.

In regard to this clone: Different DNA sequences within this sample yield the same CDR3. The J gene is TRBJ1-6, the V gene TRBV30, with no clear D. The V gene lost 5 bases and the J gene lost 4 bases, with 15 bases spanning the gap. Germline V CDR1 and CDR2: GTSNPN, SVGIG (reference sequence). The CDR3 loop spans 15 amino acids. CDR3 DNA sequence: TGTGCCTGGGCCCTGGAGGGAGGATATAATTCACCCCTCCACTTT. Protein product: CAWALEGGYNSPLHF.

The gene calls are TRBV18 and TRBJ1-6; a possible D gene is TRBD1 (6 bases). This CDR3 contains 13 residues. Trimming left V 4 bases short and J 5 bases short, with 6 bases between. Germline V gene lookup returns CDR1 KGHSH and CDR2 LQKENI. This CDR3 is CASSQGDNSPLHF. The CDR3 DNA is TGTGCCAGCTCACAGGGGGATAATTCACCCCTCCACTTT.

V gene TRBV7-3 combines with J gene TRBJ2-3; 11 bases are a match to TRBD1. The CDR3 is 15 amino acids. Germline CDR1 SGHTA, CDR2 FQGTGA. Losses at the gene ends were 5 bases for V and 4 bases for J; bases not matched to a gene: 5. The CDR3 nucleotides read TGTGCCAGCAGCCGGACAGGGGGCTCGTCAGATACGCAGTATTTT. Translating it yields CASSRTGGSSDTQYF.

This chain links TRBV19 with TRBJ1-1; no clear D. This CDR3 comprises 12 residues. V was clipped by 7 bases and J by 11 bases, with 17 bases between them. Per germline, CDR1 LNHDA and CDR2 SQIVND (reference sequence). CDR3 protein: CASIISGAKAFF. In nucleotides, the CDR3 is TGTGCCAGTATAATCTCCGGTGCGAAGGCTTTCTTT.

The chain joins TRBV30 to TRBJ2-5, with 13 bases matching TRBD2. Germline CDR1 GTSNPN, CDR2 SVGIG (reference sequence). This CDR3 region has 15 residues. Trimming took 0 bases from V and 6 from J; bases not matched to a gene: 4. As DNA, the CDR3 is TGTGCCTGGAGTGTACTAGCGGGGGGGCCGAAGACCCAGTACTTC. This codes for CAWSVLAGGPKTQYF. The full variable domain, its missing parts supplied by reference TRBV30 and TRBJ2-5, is SQTIHQWPATLVQPVGSPLSLECTVEGTSNPNLYWYRQAAGRGLQLLFYSVGIGQISSEVPQNLSASRPQDRQFILSSKKLLLSDSGFYLCAWSVLAGGPKTQYFGPGTRLLVL.

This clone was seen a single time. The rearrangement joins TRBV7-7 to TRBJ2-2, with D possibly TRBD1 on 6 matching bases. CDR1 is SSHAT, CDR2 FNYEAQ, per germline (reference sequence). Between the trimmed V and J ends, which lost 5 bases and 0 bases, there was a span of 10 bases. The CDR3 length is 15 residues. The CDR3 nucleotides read TGTGCCAGCAGCCGTACAGGGACGAACACCGGGGAGCTGTTTTTT. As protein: CASSRTGTNTGELFF.

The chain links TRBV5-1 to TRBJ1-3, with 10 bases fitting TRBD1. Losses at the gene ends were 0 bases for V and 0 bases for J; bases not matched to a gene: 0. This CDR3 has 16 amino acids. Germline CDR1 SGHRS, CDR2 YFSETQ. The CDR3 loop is CASSLGDRGSGNTIYF. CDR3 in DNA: TGCGCCAGCAGCTTGGGGGACAGGGGCTCTGGAAACACCATATATTTT.

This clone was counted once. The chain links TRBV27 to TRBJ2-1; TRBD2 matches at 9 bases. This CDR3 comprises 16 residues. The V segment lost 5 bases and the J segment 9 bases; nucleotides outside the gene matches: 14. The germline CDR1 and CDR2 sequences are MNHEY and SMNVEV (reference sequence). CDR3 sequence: CASSATSGGRAGEQFF. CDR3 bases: TGTGCCAGCAGTGCGACCTCTGGCGGGAGGGCGGGTGAGCAGTTCTTC.

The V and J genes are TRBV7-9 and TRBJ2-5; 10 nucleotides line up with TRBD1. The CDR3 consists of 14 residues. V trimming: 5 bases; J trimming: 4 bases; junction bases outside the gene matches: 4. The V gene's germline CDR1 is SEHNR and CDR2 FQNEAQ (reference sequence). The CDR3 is CASSKGQGGETQYF. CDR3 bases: TGTGCCAGCAGCAAAGGACAGGGGGGAGAGACCCAGTACTTC.

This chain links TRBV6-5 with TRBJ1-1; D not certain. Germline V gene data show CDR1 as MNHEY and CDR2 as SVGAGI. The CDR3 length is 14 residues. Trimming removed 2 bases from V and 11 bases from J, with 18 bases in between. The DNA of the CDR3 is TGTGCCAGCAGTTACAATCAAATCGCCGGGAGTGCTTTCTTT. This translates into CASSYNQIAGSAFF.

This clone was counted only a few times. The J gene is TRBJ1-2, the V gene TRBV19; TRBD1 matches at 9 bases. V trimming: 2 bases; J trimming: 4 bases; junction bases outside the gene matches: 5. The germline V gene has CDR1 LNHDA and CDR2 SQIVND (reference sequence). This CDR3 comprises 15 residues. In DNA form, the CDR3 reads TGTGCCAGTAGTATAACAGGGACAGGGCCCTATGGCTACACCTTC. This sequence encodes CASSITGTGPYGYTF.

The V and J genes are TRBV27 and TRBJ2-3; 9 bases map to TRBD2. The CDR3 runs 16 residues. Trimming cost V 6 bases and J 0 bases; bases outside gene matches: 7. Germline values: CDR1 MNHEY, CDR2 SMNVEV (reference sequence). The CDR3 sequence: CASSPGLAWSTDTQYF. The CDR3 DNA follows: TGTGCCAGCAGCCCAGGACTAGCGTGGAGCACAGATACGCAGTATTTT.

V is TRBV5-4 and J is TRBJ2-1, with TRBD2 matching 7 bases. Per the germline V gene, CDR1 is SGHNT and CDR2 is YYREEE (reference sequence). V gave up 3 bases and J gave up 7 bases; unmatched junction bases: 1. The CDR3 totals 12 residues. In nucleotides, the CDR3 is TGTGCCAGCAGCTGGGGGGGGAATGAGCAGTTCTTC. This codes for CASSWGGNEQFF.

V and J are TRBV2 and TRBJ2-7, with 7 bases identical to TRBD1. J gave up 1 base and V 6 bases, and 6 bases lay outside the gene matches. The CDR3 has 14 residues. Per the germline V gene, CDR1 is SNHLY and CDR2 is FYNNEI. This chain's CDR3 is CASRGQFFSYEQYF. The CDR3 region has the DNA TGTGCCAGCAGGGGACAGTTCTTTTCCTACGAGCAGTACTTC.

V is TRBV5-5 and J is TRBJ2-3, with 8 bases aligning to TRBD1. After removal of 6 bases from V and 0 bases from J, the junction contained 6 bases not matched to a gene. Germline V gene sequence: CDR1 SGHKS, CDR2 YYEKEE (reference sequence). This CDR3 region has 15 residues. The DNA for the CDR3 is TGTGCCAGCAACGACAGGACAGGGAGCACAGATACGCAGTATTTT. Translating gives CASNDRTGSTDTQYF.

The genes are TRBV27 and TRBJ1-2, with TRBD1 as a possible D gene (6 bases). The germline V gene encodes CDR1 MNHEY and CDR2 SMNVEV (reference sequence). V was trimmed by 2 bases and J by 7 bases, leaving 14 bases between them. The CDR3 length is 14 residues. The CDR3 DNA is TGTGCCAGCAGTTTAGGGGGCGAGGTGGGTGGCTACACCTTC. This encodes CASSLGGEVGGYTF.

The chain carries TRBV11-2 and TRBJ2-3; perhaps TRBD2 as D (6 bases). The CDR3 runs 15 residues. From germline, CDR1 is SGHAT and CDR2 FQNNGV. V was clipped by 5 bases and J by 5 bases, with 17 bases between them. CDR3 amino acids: CASSLRTTRGDTQYF. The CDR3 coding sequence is TGTGCCAGCAGCCTTCGGACTACTAGGGGAGATACGCAGTATTTT. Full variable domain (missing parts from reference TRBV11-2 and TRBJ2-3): EAGVAQSPRYKIIEKRQSVAFWCNPISGHATLYWYQQILGQGPKLLIQFQNNGVVDDSQLPKDRFSAERLKGVDSTLKIQPAKLEDSAVYLCASSLRTTRGDTQYFGPGTRLTVL.

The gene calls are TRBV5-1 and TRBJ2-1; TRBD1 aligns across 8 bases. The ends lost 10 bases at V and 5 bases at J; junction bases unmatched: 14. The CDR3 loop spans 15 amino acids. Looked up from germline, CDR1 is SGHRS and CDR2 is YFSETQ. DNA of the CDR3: TGCGCCGGACCCTTCCGGGACAGGTACAACAATGAGCAGTTCTTC. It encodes CAGPFRDRYNNEQFF.

The CDR3 DNA reads as TGTGCCAGCAGCCAAGTTGGGACAGGGAATGTCCCTACGCAGTATTTT. It translates to CASSQVGTGNVPTQYF. This rearrangement joins TRBV4-2 to TRBJ2-3; 9 bases map to TRBD1. CDR3 length: 16 residues. Looked up from germline, CDR1 is LGHNA and CDR2 is YNFKEQ. V dropped 1 base and J dropped 8; count of bases not matched to a gene: 10.

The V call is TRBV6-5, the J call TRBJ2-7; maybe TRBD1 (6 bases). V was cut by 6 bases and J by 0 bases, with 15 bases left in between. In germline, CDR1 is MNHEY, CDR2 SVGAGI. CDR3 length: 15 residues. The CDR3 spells CASRPLDRSSYEQYF. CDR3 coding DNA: TGTGCCAGCAGACCCCTTGACAGGAGCTCCTACGAGCAGTACTTC.

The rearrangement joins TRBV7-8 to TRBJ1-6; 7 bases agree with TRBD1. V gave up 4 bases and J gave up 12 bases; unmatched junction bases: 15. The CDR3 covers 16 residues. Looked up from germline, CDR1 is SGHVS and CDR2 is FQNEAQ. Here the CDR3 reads CASSSRTGPTSGPLHF. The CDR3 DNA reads TGTGCCAGCAGCTCTCGGACAGGACCCACCAGTGGACCCCTCCACTTT.

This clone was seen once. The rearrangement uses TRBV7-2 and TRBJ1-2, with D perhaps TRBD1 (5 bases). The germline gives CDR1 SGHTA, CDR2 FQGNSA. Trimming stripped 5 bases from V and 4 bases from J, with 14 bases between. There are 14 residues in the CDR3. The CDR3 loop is CASSLRWTPYGYTF. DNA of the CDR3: TGTGCCAGCAGCCTACGGTGGACACCCTATGGCTACACCTTC.

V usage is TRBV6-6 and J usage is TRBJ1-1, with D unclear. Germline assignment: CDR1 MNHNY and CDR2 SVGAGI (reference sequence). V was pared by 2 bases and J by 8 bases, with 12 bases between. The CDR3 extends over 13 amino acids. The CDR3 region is CASSYRQEGEAFF. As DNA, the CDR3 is TGTGCCAGCAGTTACAGGCAGGAGGGCGAAGCTTTCTTT.

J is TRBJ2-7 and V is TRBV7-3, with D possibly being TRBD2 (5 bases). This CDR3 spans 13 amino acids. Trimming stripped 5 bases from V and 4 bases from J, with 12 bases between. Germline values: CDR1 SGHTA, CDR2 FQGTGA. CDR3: CASSQDLHYEQYF. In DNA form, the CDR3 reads TGTGCCAGCAGCCAGGACTTGCATTACGAGCAGTACTTC.

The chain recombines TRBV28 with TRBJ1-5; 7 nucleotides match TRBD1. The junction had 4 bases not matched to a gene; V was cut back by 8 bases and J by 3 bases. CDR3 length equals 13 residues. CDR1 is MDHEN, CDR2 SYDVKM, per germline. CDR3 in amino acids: CASWTGFNQPQHF. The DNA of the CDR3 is TGTGCCAGCTGGACAGGTTTCAATCAGCCCCAGCATTTT.

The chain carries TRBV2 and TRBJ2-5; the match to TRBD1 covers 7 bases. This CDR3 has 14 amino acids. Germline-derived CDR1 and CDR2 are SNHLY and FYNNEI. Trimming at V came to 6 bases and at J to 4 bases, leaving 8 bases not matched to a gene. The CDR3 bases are TGTGCCAGCAGCAAGGGACAGTCCATAGAGACCCAGTACTTC. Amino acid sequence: CASSKGQSIETQYF.

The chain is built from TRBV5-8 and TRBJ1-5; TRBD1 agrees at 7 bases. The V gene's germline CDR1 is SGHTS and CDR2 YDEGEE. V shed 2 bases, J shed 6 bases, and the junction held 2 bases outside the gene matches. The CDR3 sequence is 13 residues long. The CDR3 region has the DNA TGTGCCAGCAGCTTACAGGGGAGTCAGCCCCAGCATTTT. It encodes CASSLQGSQPQHF.